Below, 13 T cell receptor beta chains from the same sample are listed, as sequenced in a study of cytomegalovirus exposure and HLA in healthy donors. 60 Vbeta and 13 Jbeta primers were used in PCR. This table comes from immunoSEQ multiplex PCR, and its TCRdb copy is limited to in-frame clones, with some not included. The sample includes 120,000 or so clones, roughly 85% of them seen just once. Sequencing used PBMCs. The receptors derive from a man aged 18 to 35 in good health and CMV-seropositive.

This clone has only a few counts. The V gene is TRBV19, the J gene TRBJ2-4, with TRBD2 identical over 7 bases. This CDR3 is built from 14 residues. Germline V gives CDR1 LNHDA, CDR2 SQIVND (reference sequence). Unmatched junction bases numbered 10, after V lost 5 bases and J lost 9 bases. The CDR3 region is CASSLSGGPGIQYF. The CDR3 DNA sequence: TGTGCCAGTAGTTTATCGGGGGGTCCAGGCATTCAGTACTTC.

This clone was recorded only once. The rearrangement joins TRBV19 to TRBJ1-6, with D unresolved. Germline CDR1 LNHDA, CDR2 SQIVND (reference sequence). This CDR3 spans 17 amino acids. V was pared by 2 bases and J by 0 bases, with 11 bases between. The CDR3 loop is CASSISTESSYNSPLHF. The CDR3 region has the DNA TGTGCCAGTAGTATATCGACGGAGAGCTCCTATAATTCACCCCTCCACTTT.

CDR3 protein: CASSVNIGSSYNSPLHF. The CDR3 bases are TGTGCCAGCAGTGTTAACATCGGGAGCTCCTATAATTCACCCCTCCACTTT. The V gene is TRBV25-1, the J gene TRBJ1-6; D gene unclear. The V end was cut by 4 bases, the J end by 0 bases, with 13 bases between. CDR3 size: 17 residues. The germline gives CDR1 MGHDK, CDR2 SYGVNS.

This chain joins TRBV27 and TRBJ2-7; 7 bases are a match to TRBD1. With V trimmed by 6 bases and J by 5 bases, 16 bases remained unmatched. The CDR3 spans 16 residues. In germline, CDR1 is MNHEY, CDR2 SMNVEV (reference sequence). CDR3 sequence reads: CASSPPQGEHDNEQYF. The CDR3 DNA follows: TGTGCCAGCAGCCCCCCCCAGGGGGAGCATGACAACGAGCAGTACTTC.

J is TRBJ1-2 and V is TRBV2; TRBD1 is a possible D gene (5 bases). Per the germline V gene, CDR1 is SNHLY and CDR2 is FYNNEI. Trimming shortened V by 5 bases and J by 3 bases, and 13 bases separated the two germline ends. CDR3 length equals 14 residues. CDR3 nucleotides: TGTGCCAGCAGTTGGACCCAAGGGGACTATGGCTACACCTTC. Protein product: CASSWTQGDYGYTF.

The V gene is TRBV30, the J gene TRBJ2-1; the D gene is possibly TRBD1 (6 bases). The CDR3 consists of 16 residues. CDR1 and CDR2 (germline): GTSNPN, SVGIG (reference sequence). Trimming stripped 4 bases from V and 7 bases from J, with 23 bases between. The CDR3 DNA sequence: TGTGCCTGGAAGCCGTTGCCAGGGAGAAGGGGGAATGAGCAGTTCTTC. It specifies CAWKPLPGRRGNEQFF.

The J gene is TRBJ2-3, the V gene TRBV4-2; weak D call: TRBD2 (6 bases). The CDR3 is 16 residues long. Germline V gene lookup returns CDR1 LGHNA and CDR2 YNFKEQ. Trimming took 0 bases from V and 4 from J, leaving 14 bases between them. The CDR3 sequence is CASSQEWGGDADTQYF. The CDR3 DNA is TGTGCCAGCAGCCAAGAGTGGGGCGGGGACGCAGATACGCAGTATTTT.

The chain couples TRBV2 to TRBJ2-5, with D perhaps matching TRBD2 (5 bases). Germline CDR1 and CDR2: SNHLY and FYNNEI. V shed 6 bases and J shed 4 bases, with 9 bases lying between them. There are 12 residues in the CDR3. Here the CDR3 reads CASRQGGETQYF. CDR3 DNA: TGTGCCAGCAGGCAAGGAGGAGAGACCCAGTACTTC.

The CDR3 region is CASSGDRGSETQYF. The DNA for the CDR3 is TGTGCCAGCAGTGGGGACAGGGGTTCAGAGACCCAGTACTTC. J is TRBJ2-5 and V is TRBV13; TRBD1 agrees at 10 bases. CDR3 length: 14 residues. The junction had 5 bases not matched to a gene; V was cut back by 6 bases and J by 4 bases. Germline CDR1 is PRHDT and CDR2 is FYEKMQ (reference sequence).

The CDR3, as DNA: TGTGCCAGCAGCTTGAATCCAGGGATTTCGACTAATGAAAAACTGTTTTTT. Translating gives CASSLNPGISTNEKLFF. The chain employs TRBV5-6 and TRBJ1-4, with D possibly being TRBD1 (5 bases). Trimming pared 1 base from V and 2 bases from J, leaving 15 bases between. Looked up from germline, CDR1 is SGHDT and CDR2 is YYEEEE. The length of the CDR3 is 17 residues.

The V and J genes are TRBV6-1 and TRBJ1-3; the match to TRBD1 covers 7 bases. V was pared by 7 bases and J by 0 bases, with 6 bases of the junction left unmatched. CDR3 length: 15 residues. Per germline, CDR1 MNHNS and CDR2 SASEGT. CDR3 DNA sequence: TGTGCCAGCATTTGGACAGGCGTCTCTGGAAACACCATATATTTT. Its translation is CASIWTGVSGNTIYF.

The chain recombines TRBV6-5 with TRBJ1-5; 9 bases are a match to TRBD1. V shed 2 bases, J shed 5 bases, and the junction held 4 bases outside the gene matches. The CDR3 is made up of 15 amino acids. The germline V gene has CDR1 MNHEY and CDR2 SVGAGI. CDR3 protein: CASSYGTGPHQPQHF. CDR3 nucleotides: TGTGCCAGCAGTTACGGGACAGGGCCCCATCAGCCCCAGCATTTT.

The chain uses TRBV6-1 and TRBJ1-5; D gene ambiguous. Per germline, CDR1 MNHNS and CDR2 SASEGT. V shed 3 bases and J shed 6 bases, with 15 bases lying between them. This CDR3 spans 15 amino acids. This CDR3 is CASSDPYRGCQPQHF. The CDR3, as DNA: TGTGCCAGCAGTGATCCCTATCGAGGATGTCAGCCCCAGCATTTT.